These 2 T cell receptor beta chains came from one sample sequenced in a study of metastatic and nonmetastatic thyroid tumors. No treatment of any kind had been given to any patient before thyroid surgery. TCRdb reprocessed the PCR reads using MiXCR. The sample has 85,000 to 95,000 clones, more than 13% seen once. Material: blood. The receptors come from a female donor with papillary thyroid cancer or a benign thyroid nodule (not recorded which). Some clones in this sample may be carry-over from other donors' samples.

This clone has a count of ten or more. The chain joins TRBV19 to TRBJ2-1; 7 bases fit TRBD2. This CDR3 is built from 14 residues. The junction had 4 bases not matched to a gene; V was cut back by 6 bases and J by 2 bases. Germline loops: CDR1 LNHDA, CDR2 SQIVND (reference sequence). CDR3 nucleotide sequence: TGTGCCAGTAGGCACGGGACTACCTACAATGAGCAGTTCTTC. The encoded protein is CASRHGTTYNEQFF.

This clone appeared many times. The rearrangement uses TRBV20-1 and TRBJ1-3; perhaps TRBD1 as D (5 bases). The CDR3 runs to 14 residues. Trimming shortened V by 3 bases and J by 7 bases, and 16 bases separated the two germline ends. Germline CDR1 reads DFQATT; CDR2 reads SNEGSKA (reference sequence). DNA for the CDR3: TGCAGTGCTAGTGGGGGGTCGGGGTACAACACCATATATTTT. Amino acids: CSASGGSGYNTIYF.